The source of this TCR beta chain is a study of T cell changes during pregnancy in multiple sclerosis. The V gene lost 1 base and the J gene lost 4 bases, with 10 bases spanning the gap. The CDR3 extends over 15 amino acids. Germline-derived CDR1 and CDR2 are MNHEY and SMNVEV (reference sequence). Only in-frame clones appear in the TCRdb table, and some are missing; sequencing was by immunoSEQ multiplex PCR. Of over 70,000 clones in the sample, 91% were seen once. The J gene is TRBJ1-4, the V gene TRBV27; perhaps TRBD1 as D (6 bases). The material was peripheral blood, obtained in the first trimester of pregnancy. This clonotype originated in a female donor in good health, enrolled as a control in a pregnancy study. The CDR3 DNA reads TGTGCCAGCAGTTTATGGGGGGGGCTTAATGAAAAACTGTTTTTT. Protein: CASSLWGGLNEKLFF.